This TCR beta chain was recorded in a study of blood T cell repertoires in COVID-19. Trimming shortened V by 1 base and J by 5 bases, and 14 bases separated the two germline ends. Per germline, CDR1 MGHRA and CDR2 YSYEKL. The CDR3 spans 15 residues. Generated by immunoSEQ multiplex PCR, the TCRdb table keeps only in-frame clones and is missing some. The sample includes about 94,000 clones, around 87% seen only once; the top ten take roughly 4.5%. The sequence derives from a woman over 75 with acute or convalescent COVID-19. The sequencing input was peripheral blood. This rearrangement joins TRBV4-1 to TRBJ1-2, with D perhaps matching TRBD1 (6 bases). The DNA for the CDR3 is TGCGCCAGCAGCCAAGTTGGGGGCGCCCTATATGGCTACACCTTC. It is translated as CASSQVGGALYGYTF.